The 10 T cell receptor beta chains given below trace back to one sample, sequenced in a study of cytomegalovirus exposure and HLA in healthy donors. TCRdb keeps only in-frame clones here, not all; method: immunoSEQ multiplex PCR. The sample shows about 200,000 clones, roughly 88% of them seen only once. The source material was PBMCs. The receptors were sampled from a young woman in good health and CMV-seronegative.

The chain carries TRBV2 and TRBJ1-1, with D possibly matching TRBD1 (6 bases). The length of the CDR3 is 16 residues. Trimming pared 4 bases from V and 4 bases from J, leaving 19 bases between. Germline CDR1 SNHLY, CDR2 FYNNEI. The CDR3 bases are TGTGCCAGCAGTGGCATCCGCAGGGGTCTGGGCACTGAAGCTTTCTTT. It yields the protein CASSGIRRGLGTEAFF.

The chain uses TRBV27 and TRBJ1-5; D possibly corresponds to TRBD1 (6 bases). V was trimmed by 6 bases and J by 3 bases, leaving 12 bases between them. The V gene's germline CDR1 is MNHEY and CDR2 SMNVEV (reference sequence). The CDR3 totals 14 residues. The CDR3 loop reads CASSPDRSNQPQHF. CDR3 sequence (DNA): TGTGCCAGCAGCCCAGACAGGTCCAATCAGCCCCAGCATTTT.

CDR3 loop: CASSPVWVGLPRRFGNGYTF. CDR3 in DNA: TGTGCCAGCTCACCCGTTTGGGTTGGGCTCCCTCGGCGGTTCGGGAATGGCTACACCTTC. This chain connects TRBV18 to TRBJ1-2; D call uncertain. This CDR3 has 20 residues. V was shortened by 3 bases and J by 6 bases, with 32 bases between the two germline ends. Germline assignment: CDR1 KGHSH and CDR2 LQKENI.

The chain has TRBV5-1 and TRBJ2-1, with D perhaps matching TRBD2 (6 bases). From germline, CDR1 is SGHRS and CDR2 YFSETQ. The CDR3 is 15 amino acids. V was cut by 2 bases and J by 4 bases, with 13 bases left in between. In DNA form, the CDR3 reads TGCGCCAGCAGCTTCACCGGGACTCCTTACAATGAGCAGTTCTTC. Translation: CASSFTGTPYNEQFF.

There are a few counts of this clone. This chain connects TRBV4-2 to TRBJ1-4; D might be TRBD1 (6 bases). CDR3 size: 14 residues. Trimming removed 2 bases from V and 5 bases from J, with 9 bases in between. From germline, CDR1 is LGHNA and CDR2 YNFKEQ. As DNA, the CDR3 is TGTGCCAGCAGCCAAAGTCAGGGGAATGAAAAACTGTTTTTT. Translated, it gives CASSQSQGNEKLFF.

The J gene is TRBJ1-1, the V gene TRBV5-1; 8 bases are shared with TRBD1. Trimming at V came to 5 bases and at J to 1 base, leaving 1 base not matched to a gene. CDR3 length: 13 amino acids. Germline lookup yields CDR1 SGHRS and CDR2 YFSETQ. The CDR3 region has the DNA TGCGCCAGCAGTACAGGGGGGAACACTGAAGCTTTCTTT. Its protein is CASSTGGNTEAFF.

V is TRBV4-1 and J is TRBJ2-5; TRBD2 aligns across 7 bases. CDR1 and CDR2 from the germline V gene are MGHRA and YSYEKL. V lost 6 bases to trimming and J lost 3 bases; unmatched junction nucleotides: 19. The length of the CDR3 is 18 residues. The CDR3 coding sequence is TGCGCCAGCAGTCGATCGACCTCCCTTCTGGCGGGAGAAGAGACCCAGTACTTC. It translates to CASSRSTSLLAGEETQYF.

This chain links TRBV2 with TRBJ2-3; D perhaps matches TRBD2 (6 bases). The CDR3 is 15 amino acids. CDR1 and CDR2 (germline): SNHLY, FYNNEI. Trimming took off 1 base at V and 1 base at J, with 9 bases between the two ends. Written as DNA, the CDR3 is TGTGCCAGCAGTGAAGTAGCTAGCGGCACAGATACGCAGTATTTT. Translation: CASSEVASGTDTQYF.

This chain uses TRBV5-1 with TRBJ2-7, with 12 positions matching TRBD2. This CDR3 spans 16 amino acids. The germline gives CDR1 SGHRS, CDR2 YFSETQ. V lost 1 base to trimming and J lost 3 bases; unmatched junction nucleotides: 5. CDR3 in amino acids: CASSLFLAGGGYEQYF. The CDR3 nucleotides are TGCGCCAGCAGCTTGTTCCTAGCGGGAGGGGGCTACGAGCAGTACTTC.

J is TRBJ2-5 and V is TRBV5-1, with 10 bases that match TRBD1. Trimming at V came to 0 bases and at J to 5 bases, leaving 7 bases not matched to a gene. CDR3 length equals 16 residues. Looked up from germline, CDR1 is SGHRS and CDR2 is YFSETQ. CDR3 protein: CASSLAPPGQGETQYF. The CDR3, as DNA: TGCGCCAGCAGCTTGGCCCCCCCGGGACAGGGGGAGACCCAGTACTTC.